This entry lists 9 T cell receptor beta chains sequenced from one sample in a study of blood T cell repertoires in COVID-19. TCRdb's copy holds only in-frame clones and misses some; the assay was immunoSEQ multiplex PCR. The sample includes about 140,000 clones, around 88% of them seen just once. Material for sequencing was peripheral blood. Receptor source: a woman aged 55-70 years with acute or convalescent COVID-19.

CDR3 amino acids: CASGQGADEKLFF. The DNA for the CDR3 is TGTGCCAGCGGGCAGGGGGCGGATGAAAAACTGTTTTTT. The V and J genes are TRBV13 and TRBJ1-4; 8 bases are shared with TRBD1. The length of the CDR3 is 13 residues. J was trimmed by 6 bases and V by 8 bases; bases with no gene match: 5. Germline CDR1 PRHDT, CDR2 FYEKMQ (reference sequence). The full variable domain, with the rest looked up from reference TRBV13 and TRBJ1-4, is AAGVIQSPRHLIKEKRETATLKCYPIPRHDTVYWYQQGPGQDPQFLISFYEKMQSDKGSIPDRFSAQQFSDYHSELNMSSLELGDSALYFCASGQGADEKLFFGSGTQLSVL.

The chain has TRBV24-1 and TRBJ2-3; possibly TRBD1 for D (5 bases). Looked up from germline, CDR1 is KGHDR and CDR2 is SFDVKD. There are 13 residues in the CDR3. V dropped 9 bases and J dropped 10 bases, with 19 bases sitting between them. In DNA, the CDR3 is TGTGCCACCGCCCTGGACAAGGGGTATGCGCAGTATTTT. It yields the protein CATALDKGYAQYF.

This clone was counted a single time. The chain combines TRBV2 with TRBJ2-1; perhaps TRBD2 as D (5 bases). Germline loops: CDR1 SNHLY, CDR2 FYNNEI. This CDR3 region has 16 residues. V gave up 3 bases and J gave up 0 bases, with 12 bases separating them. The CDR3, as DNA: TGTGCCAGCAGTGACTCTCGGGGTAGCTCCTACAATGAGCAGTTCTTC. Translated: CASSDSRGSSYNEQFF.

The chain employs TRBV5-1 and TRBJ2-3, with TRBD2 matching 9 bases. The J segment lost 4 bases and the V segment lost 0 bases, leaving 6 bases of the junction unmatched. Germline loops: CDR1 SGHRS, CDR2 YFSETQ. The length of the CDR3 is 16 residues. In DNA form, the CDR3 reads TGCGCCAGCAGCTTGGAGGCGGGGGGGCCCCCAGATACGCAGTATTTT. Protein sequence: CASSLEAGGPPDTQYF.

This chain joins TRBV5-1 and TRBJ1-2; 7 bases agree with TRBD1. With V trimmed by 0 bases and J by 5 bases, 4 bases remained unmatched. The germline CDR1 and CDR2 sequences are SGHRS and YFSETQ. This CDR3 region has 14 residues. The CDR3 spells CASSLEGQYYGYTF. CDR3 coding DNA: TGCGCCAGCAGCTTGGAGGGACAGTATTATGGCTACACCTTC.

The chain joins TRBV7-9 to TRBJ2-2; 7 bases are a match to TRBD1. V lost 5 bases, J lost 4 bases, and 7 bases stayed unmatched. Germline lookup yields CDR1 SEHNR and CDR2 FQNEAQ (reference sequence). The CDR3 extends over 15 amino acids. This chain's CDR3 is CASSPGTVGTGELFF. CDR3 sequence (DNA): TGTGCCAGCAGCCCCGGGACAGTGGGCACCGGGGAGCTGTTTTTT.

The V and J genes are TRBV7-2 and TRBJ1-5, with D maybe TRBD1 (5 bases). V was trimmed by 1 base and J by 6 bases, leaving 7 bases between them. CDR1 SGHTA and CDR2 FQGNSA come from the germline V gene. CDR3 length: 13 amino acids. Written as DNA, the CDR3 is TGTGCCAGCAGCTTAGATAGGGGTCAGCCCCAGCATTTT. Translating gives CASSLDRGQPQHF.

The chain has TRBV6-4 and TRBJ1-2; 10 positions match TRBD1. J was trimmed by 7 bases and V by 5 bases; bases with no gene match: 4. The length of the CDR3 is 13 residues. Germline CDR1 and CDR2: MRHNA and SNTAGT. The CDR3 sequence is CASSPGTGVGYTF. CDR3 nucleotide sequence: TGTGCCAGCAGTCCCGGGACAGGGGTTGGCTACACCTTC.

V and J are TRBV5-1 and TRBJ2-7, with TRBD1 matching 7 bases. V lost 0 bases, J lost 0 bases, and 9 bases stayed unmatched. Looked up from germline, CDR1 is SGHRS and CDR2 is YFSETQ. The CDR3 runs 17 residues. Here the CDR3 reads CASSLASGTAISYEQYF. In DNA form, the CDR3 reads TGCGCCAGCAGCTTGGCTTCCGGGACAGCGATCTCCTACGAGCAGTACTTC.